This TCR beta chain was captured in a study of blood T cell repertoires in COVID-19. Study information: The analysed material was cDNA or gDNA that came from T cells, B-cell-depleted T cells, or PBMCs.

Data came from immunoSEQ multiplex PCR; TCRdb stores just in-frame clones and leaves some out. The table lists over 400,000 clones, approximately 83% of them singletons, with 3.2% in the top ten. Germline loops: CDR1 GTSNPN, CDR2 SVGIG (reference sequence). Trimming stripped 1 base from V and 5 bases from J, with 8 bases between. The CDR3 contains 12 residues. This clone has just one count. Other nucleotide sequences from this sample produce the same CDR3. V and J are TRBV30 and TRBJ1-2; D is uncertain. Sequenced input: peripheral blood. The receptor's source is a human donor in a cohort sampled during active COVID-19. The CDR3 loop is CAWSGTGYGYTF. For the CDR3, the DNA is TGTGCCTGGAGTGGCACCGGTTATGGCTACACCTTC.